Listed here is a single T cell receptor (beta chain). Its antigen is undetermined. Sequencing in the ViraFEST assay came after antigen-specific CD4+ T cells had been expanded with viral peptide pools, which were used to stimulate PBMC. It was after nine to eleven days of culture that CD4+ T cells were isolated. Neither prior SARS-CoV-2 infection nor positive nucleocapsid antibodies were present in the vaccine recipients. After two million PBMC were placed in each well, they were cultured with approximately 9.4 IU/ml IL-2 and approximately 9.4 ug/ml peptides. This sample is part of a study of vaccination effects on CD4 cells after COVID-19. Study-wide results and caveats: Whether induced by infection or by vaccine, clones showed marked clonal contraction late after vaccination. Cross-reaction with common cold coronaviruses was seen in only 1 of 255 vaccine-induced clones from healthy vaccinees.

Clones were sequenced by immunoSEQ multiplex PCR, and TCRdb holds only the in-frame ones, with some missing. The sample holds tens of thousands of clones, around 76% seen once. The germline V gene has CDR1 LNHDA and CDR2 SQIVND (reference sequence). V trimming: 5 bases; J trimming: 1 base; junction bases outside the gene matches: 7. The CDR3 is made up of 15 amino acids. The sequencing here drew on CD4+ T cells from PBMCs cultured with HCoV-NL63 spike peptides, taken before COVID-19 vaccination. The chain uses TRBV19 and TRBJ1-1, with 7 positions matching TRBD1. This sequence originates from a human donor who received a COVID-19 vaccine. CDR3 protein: CASSPEGQANTEAFF. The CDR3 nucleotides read TGTGCCAGTAGTCCGGAAGGACAGGCGAACACTGAAGCTTTCTTT.